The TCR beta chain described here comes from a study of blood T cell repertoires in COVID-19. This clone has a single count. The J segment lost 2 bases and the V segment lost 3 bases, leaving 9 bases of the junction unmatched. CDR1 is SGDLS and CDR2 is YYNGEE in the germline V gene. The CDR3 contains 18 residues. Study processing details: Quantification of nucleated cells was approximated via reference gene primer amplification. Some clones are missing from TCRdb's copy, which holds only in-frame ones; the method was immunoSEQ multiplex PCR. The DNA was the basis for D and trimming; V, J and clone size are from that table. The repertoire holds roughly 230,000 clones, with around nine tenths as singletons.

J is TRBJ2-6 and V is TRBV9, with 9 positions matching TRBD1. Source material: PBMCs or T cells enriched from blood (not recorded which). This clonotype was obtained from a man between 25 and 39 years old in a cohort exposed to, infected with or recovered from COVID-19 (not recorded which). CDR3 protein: CASSGPGQGLPGANVLTF. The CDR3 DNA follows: TGTGCCAGCAGCGGACCGGGACAGGGTCTTCCTGGGGCCAACGTCCTGACTTTC.